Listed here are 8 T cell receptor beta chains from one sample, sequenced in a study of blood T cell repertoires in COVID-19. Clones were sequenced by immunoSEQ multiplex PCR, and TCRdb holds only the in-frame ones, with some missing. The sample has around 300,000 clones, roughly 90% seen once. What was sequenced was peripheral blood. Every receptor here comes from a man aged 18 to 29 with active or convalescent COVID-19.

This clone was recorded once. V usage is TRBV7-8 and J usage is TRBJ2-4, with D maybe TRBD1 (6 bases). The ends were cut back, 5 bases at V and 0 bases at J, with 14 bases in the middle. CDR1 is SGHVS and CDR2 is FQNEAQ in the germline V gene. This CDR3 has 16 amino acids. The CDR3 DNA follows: TGTGCCAGCAGCCCACACAGGGTTTTAGCCAAAAACATTCAGTACTTC. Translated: CASSPHRVLAKNIQYF.

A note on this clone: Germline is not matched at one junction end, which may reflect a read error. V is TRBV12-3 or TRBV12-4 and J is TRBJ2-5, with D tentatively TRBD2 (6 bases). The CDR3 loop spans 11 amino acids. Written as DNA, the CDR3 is TGTGCCAGCAGTTTCGGGGGTCCCAACCACTTC. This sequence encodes CASSFGGPNHF.

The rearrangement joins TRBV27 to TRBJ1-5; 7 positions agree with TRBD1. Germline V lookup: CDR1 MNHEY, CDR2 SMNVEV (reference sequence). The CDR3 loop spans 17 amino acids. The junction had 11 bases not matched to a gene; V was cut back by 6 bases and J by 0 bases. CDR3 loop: CASSLLRDRDSNQPQHF. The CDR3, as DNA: TGTGCCAGCAGCCTTTTGCGGGACAGAGATAGCAATCAGCCCCAGCATTTT.

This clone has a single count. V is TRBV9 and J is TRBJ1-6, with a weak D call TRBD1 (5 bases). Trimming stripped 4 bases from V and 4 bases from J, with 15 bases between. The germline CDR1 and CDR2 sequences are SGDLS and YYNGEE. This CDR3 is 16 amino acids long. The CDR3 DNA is TGTGCCAGCAGCCCCTGGGGGGACCATTATAATTCACCCCTCCACTTT. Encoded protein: CASSPWGDHYNSPLHF. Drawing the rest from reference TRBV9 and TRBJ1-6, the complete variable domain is DSGVTQTPKHLITATGQRVTLRCSPRSGDLSVYWYQQSLDQGLQFLIQYYNGEERAKGNILERFSAQQFPDLHSELNLSSLELGDSALYFCASSPWGDHYNSPLHFGNGTRLTVT.

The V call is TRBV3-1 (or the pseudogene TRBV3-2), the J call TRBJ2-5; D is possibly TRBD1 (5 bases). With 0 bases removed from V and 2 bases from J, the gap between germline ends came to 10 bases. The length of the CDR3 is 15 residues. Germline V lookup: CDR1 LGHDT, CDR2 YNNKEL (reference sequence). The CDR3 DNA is TGTGCCAGCAGCCAAGATCCGACAGCGCAAGAGACCCAGTACTTC. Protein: CASSQDPTAQETQYF.

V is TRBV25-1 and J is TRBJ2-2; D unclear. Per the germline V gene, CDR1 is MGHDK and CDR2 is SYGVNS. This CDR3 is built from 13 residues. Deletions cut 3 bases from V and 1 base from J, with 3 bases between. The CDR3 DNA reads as TGTGCCAGCAGTGATAGGAACACCGGGGAGCTGTTTTTT. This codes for CASSDRNTGELFF.

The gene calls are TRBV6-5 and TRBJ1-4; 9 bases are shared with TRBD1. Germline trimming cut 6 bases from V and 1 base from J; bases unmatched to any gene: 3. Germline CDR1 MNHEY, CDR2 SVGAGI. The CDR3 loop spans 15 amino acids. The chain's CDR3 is CASREDRGTNEKLFF. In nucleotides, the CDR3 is TGTGCCAGCAGGGAGGACAGGGGAACTAATGAAAAACTGTTTTTT.

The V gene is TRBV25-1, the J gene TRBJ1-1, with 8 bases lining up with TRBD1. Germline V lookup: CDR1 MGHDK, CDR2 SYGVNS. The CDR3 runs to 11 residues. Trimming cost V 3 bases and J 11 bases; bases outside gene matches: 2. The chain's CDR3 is CASSETGAAFF. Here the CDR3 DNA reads TGTGCCAGCAGTGAGACAGGGGCCGCTTTCTTT.